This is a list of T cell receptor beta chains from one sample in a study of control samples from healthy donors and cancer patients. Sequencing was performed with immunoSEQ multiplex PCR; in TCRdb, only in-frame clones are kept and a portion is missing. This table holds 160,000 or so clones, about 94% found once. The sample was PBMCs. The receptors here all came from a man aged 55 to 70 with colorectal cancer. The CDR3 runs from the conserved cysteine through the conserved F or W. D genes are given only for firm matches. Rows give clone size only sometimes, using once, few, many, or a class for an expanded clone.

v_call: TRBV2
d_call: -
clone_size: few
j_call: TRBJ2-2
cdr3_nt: TGTGCCAGCAGCGAGGTCGGGGAGCTGTTTTTT
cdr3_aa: CASSEVGELFF

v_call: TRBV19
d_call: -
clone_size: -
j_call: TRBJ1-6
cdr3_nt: TGTGCCAGTAGTATAGATTTCGGGTCAGAGAGCTCCTATAATTCACCCCTCCACTTT
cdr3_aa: CASSIDFGSESSYNSPLHF

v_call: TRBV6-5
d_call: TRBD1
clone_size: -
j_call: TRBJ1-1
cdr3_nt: TGTGCCAGCAGTCCCTGGACAGGGGGGAACACTGAAGCTTTCTTT
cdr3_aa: CASSPWTGGNTEAFF

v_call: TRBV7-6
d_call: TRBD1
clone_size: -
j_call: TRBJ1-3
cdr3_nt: TGTGCCAGCAGCCCCACCGGACAGGGGGCGGTTGGAAACACCATATATTTT
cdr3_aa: CASSPTGQGAVGNTIYF

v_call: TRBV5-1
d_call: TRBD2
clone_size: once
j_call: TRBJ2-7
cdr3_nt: TGCGCCAGCAGCTTGGGACTAGCGGGGGGGCCTCTGGGCGAGCAGTACTTC
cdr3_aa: CASSLGLAGGPLGEQYF

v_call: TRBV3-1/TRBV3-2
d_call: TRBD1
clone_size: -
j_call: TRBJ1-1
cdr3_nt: TGTGCCAGCAGCCCACGGACAGGGGGTGAAGCTTTCTTT
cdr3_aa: CASSPRTGGEAFF

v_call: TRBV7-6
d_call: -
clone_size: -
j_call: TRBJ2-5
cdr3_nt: TGTGCCAGCAGCCGGGGAGCCTACAGACAAGAGACCCAGTACTTC
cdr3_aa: CASSRGAYRQETQYF

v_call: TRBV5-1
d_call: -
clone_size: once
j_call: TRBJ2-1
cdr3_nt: TGCGCCAGCAGAGGCGATTTGTACAATGAGCAGTTCTTC
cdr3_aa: CASRGDLYNEQFF

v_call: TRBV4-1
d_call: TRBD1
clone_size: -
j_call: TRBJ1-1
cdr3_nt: TGCGCCAGCAGACGGACAGGGAACACTGAAGCTTTCTTT
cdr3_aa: CASRRTGNTEAFF

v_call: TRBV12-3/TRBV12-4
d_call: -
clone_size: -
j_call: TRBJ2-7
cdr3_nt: TGTGCCAGCAGTTTTAGGGGATACGAGCAGTACTTC
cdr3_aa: CASSFRGYEQYF

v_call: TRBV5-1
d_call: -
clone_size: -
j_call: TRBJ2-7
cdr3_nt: TGCGCCAGCTCCCAGGGAGACGAGCAGTACTTC
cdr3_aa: CASSQGDEQYF

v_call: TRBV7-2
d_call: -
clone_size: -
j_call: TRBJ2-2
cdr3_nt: TGTGCCAGCAGCCATGGAAGGTTTATAGACGGGGACACCGGGGAGCTGTTTTTT
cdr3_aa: CASSHGRFIDGDTGELFF

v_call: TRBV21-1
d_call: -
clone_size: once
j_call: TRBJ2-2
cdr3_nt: TGTGCCAGCAGCAAAGCCCGGACAGGGGTGAACACCGGGGAGCTGTTTTTT
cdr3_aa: CASSKARTGVNTGELFF

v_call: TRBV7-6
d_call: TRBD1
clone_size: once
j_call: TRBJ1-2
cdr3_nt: TGTGCCAGCAGCCAAGGCGGACAGGGGGACGGCTACACCTTC
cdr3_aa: CASSQGGQGDGYTF

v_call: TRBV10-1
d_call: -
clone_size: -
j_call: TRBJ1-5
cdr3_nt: TGCGCCAGCAGTTTAAATCAGCCCCAGCATTTT
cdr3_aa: CASSLNQPQHF

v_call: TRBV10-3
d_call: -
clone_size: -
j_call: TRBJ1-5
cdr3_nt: TGTGCCATCAGTGAACAGGGTGGACAGCCCCAGCATTTT
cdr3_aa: CAISEQGGQPQHF

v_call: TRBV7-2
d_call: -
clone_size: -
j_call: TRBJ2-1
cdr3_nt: TGTGCCAGCAGGTCCGCCGTGGGGCCTTACAATGAGCAGTTCTTC
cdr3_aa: CASRSAVGPYNEQFF

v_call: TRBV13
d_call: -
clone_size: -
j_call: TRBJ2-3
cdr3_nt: TGTGCCAGCAGCTTAGCCTACGGTAGCACAGATACGCAGTATTTT
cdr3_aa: CASSLAYGSTDTQYF

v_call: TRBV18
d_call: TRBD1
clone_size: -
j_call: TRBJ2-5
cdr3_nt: TGTGCCAGCTCACCACGCTCGGACAGGAACCAAGAGACCCAGTACTTC
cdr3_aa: CASSPRSDRNQETQYF

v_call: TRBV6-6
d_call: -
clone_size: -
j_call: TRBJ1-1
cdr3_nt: TGTGCCAGCAAATCCGGGGGGGGCGCTGAAGCTTTCTTT
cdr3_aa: CASKSGGGAEAFF

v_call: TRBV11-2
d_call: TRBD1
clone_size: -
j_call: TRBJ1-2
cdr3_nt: TGTGCCAGCAGCGGACAGACAGGGGTACGCGGCTACACCTTC
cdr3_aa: CASSGQTGVRGYTF

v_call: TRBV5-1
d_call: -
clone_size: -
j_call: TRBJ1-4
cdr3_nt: TGCGCCAGCAGTTCCCTAATGGATGAAAAACTGTTTTTT
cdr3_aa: CASSSLMDEKLFF

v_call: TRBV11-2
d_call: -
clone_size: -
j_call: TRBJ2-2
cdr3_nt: TGTGCCAGCAGCCCCCCTCATGGGGATGTAACCGGGGAGCTGTTTTTT
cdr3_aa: CASSPPHGDVTGELFF

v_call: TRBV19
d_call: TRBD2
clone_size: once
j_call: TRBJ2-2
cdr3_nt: TGTGCCAGTCGTAGCGGGGGAGCGAACACCGGGGAGCTGTTTTTT
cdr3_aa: CASRSGGANTGELFF

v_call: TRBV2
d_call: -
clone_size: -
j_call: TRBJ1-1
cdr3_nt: TGTGCCAGCAGTGAAAAGGGTTTGAACACTGAAGCTTTCTTT
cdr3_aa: CASSEKGLNTEAFF

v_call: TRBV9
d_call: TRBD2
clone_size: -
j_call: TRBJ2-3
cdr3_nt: TGTGCCAGCAGCAGCGGGGGGGCAGATACGCAGTATTTT
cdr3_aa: CASSSGGADTQYF

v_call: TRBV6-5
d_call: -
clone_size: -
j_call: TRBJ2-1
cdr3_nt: TGTGCCAGCAGCAGGGGTAGCACCTACAATGAGCAGTTCTTC
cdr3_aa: CASSRGSTYNEQFF

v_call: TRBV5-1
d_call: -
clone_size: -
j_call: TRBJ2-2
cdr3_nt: TGCGCCAGCAGCCTCCCCTACACCGGGGAGCTGTTTTTT
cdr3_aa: CASSLPYTGELFF

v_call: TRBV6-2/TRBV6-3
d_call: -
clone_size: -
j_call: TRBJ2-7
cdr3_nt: TGTGCCAGCAGTTACACACCGTCCTACGAGCAGTACTTC
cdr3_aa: CASSYTPSYEQYF

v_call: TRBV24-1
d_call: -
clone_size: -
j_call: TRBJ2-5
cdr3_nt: TGTGCCACCAGTCAGGGAGTTAGAGAGACCCAGTACTTC
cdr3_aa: CATSQGVRETQYF

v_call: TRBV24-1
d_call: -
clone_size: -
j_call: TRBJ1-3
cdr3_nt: TGTGCCACCATAACAGGGTCTGGAAACACCATATATTTT
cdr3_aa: CATITGSGNTIYF

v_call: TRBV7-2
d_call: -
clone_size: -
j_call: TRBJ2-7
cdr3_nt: TGTGCCAGCAGCTTAACCGGGGCCCGCTCCTCCTACGAGCAGTACTTC
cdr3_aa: CASSLTGARSSYEQYF

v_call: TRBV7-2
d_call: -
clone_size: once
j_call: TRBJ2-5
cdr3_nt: TGTGCCAGCAGCTTAGACGGGGTCAAGACCCAGTACTTC
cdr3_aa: CASSLDGVKTQYF

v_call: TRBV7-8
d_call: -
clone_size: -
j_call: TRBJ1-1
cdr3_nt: TGTGCCAGCAGCTTACAGGGACTGAACACTGAAGCTTTCTTT
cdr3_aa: CASSLQGLNTEAFF

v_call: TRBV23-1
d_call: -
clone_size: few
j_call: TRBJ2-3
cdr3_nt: TGCGCCAGCAGTCACCAGGGGCGGGTCACAGATACGCAGTATTTT
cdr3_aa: CASSHQGRVTDTQYF

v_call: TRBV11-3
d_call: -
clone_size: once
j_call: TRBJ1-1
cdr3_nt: TGTGCCAGCAGCTTGGGGACACCGAACACTGAAGCTTTCTTT
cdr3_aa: CASSLGTPNTEAFF

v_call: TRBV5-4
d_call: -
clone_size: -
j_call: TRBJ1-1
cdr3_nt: TGTGCCAGCAGCTTGGGGGGGTCAGGGATTATGAACACTGAAGCTTTCTTT
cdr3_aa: CASSLGGSGIMNTEAFF

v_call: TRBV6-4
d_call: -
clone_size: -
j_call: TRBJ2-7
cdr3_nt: TGTGCCAGCAGGAGAGGGGATGACAAGGACTGGGGGGAGCAGTACTTC
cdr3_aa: CASRRGDDKDWGEQYF

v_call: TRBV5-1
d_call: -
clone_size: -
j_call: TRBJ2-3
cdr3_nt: TGCGCCAGCAGCTTGGTACCTGGGTCCACAGATACGCAGTATTTT
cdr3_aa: CASSLVPGSTDTQYF

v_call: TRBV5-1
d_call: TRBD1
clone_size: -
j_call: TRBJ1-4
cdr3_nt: TGCGCCAGCAGCAGACAGGGGACGGATGAAAAACTGTTTTTT
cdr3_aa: CASSRQGTDEKLFF

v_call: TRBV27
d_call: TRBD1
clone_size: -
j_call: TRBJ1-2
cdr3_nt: TGTGCCAGCATTCCCGAGGACAGGGGCTATGGCTACACCTTC
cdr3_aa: CASIPEDRGYGYTF

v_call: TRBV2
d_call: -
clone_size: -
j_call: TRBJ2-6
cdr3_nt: TGTGCCAGCAGTGAAGGTCGCCAGGGATCGAGAGGGGCCAACGTCCTGACTTTC
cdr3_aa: CASSEGRQGSRGANVLTF

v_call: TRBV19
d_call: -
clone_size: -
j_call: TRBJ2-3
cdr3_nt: TGTGCCAGTAGTACCCAACAGGGAACAGATACGCAGTATTTT
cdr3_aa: CASSTQQGTDTQYF

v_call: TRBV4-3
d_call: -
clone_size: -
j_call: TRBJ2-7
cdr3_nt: TGCGCCAGCAGCCAAGATGTGGCATCCTACGAGCAGTACTTC
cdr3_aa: CASSQDVASYEQYF

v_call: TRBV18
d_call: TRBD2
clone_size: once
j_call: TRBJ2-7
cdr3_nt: TGTGCCAGCTCACCCGGGACTAGCGACTCCTACGAGCAGTACTTC
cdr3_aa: CASSPGTSDSYEQYF

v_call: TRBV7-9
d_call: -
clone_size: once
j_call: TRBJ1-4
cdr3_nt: TGTGCCAGCAGCCTACGGGGGATGAATGAAAAACTGTTTTTT
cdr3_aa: CASSLRGMNEKLFF

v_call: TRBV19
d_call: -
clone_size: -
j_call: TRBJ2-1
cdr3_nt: TGTGCCAGTAGTCCCATCACGGGGCAGGGAAGGGGTGAGCAGTTCTTC
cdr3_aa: CASSPITGQGRGEQFF

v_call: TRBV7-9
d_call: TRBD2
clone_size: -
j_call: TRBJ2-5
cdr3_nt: TGTGCCAGCAGCAGTGGGACTAGCGGGGCAAGACAAGAGACCCAGTACTTC
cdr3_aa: CASSSGTSGARQETQYF

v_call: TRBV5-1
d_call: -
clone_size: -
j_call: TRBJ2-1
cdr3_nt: TGCGCCAGCAGCTTGGAGGCGGTCAATGAGCAGTTCTTC
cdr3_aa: CASSLEAVNEQFF

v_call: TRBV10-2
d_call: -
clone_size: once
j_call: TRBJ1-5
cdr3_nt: TGCGCCAGCAGTGAAACAGGGAATCAGCCCCAGCATTTT
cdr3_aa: CASSETGNQPQHF

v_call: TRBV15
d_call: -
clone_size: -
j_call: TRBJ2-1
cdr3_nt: TGTGCCACCAGCAGAGTTGGGGCGAATGAGCAGTTCTTC
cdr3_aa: CATSRVGANEQFF